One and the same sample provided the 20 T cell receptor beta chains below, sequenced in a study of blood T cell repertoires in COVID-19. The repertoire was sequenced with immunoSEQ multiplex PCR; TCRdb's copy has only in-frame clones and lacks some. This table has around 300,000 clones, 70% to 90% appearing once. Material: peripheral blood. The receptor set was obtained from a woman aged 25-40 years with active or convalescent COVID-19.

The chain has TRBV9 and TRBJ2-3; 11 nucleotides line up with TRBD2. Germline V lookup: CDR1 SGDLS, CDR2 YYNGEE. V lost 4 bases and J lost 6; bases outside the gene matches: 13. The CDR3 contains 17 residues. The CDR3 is CASSPQALAGGRDTQYF. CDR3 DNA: TGTGCCAGCAGCCCCCAGGCCCTAGCGGGAGGCCGGGATACGCAGTATTTT.

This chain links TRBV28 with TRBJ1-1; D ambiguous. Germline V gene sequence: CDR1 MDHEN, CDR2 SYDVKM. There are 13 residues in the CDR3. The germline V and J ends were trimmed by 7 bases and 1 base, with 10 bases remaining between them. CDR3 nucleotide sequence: TGTGCCAGCACGTCATCGGGGAACACTGAAGCTTTCTTT. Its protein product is CASTSSGNTEAFF. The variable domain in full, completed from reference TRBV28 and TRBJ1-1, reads DVKVTQSSRYLVKRTGEKVFLECVQDMDHENMFWYRQDPGLGLRLIYFSYDVKMKEKGDIPEGYSVSREKKERFSLILESASTNQTSMYLCASTSSGNTEAFFGQGTRLTVV.

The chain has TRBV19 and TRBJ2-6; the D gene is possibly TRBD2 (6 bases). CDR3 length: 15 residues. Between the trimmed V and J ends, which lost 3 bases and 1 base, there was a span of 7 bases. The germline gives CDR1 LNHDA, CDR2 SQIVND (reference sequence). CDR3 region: CASSMGGSGANVLTF. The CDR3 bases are TGTGCCAGTAGTATGGGGGGTTCTGGGGCCAACGTCCTGACTTTC. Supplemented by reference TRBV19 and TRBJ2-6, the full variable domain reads DGGITQSPKYLFRKEGQNVTLSCEQNLNHDAMYWYRQDPGQGLRLIYYSQIVNDFQKGDIAEGYSVSREKKESFPLTVTSAQKNPTAFYLCASSMGGSGANVLTFGAGSRLTVL.

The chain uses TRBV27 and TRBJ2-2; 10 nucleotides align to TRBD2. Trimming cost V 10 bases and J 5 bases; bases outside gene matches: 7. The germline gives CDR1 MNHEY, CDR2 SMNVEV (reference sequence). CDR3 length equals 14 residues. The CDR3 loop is CATRLAGVTGELFF. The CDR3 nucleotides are TGTGCCACGCGGCTAGCGGGGGTAACCGGGGAGCTGTTTTTT.

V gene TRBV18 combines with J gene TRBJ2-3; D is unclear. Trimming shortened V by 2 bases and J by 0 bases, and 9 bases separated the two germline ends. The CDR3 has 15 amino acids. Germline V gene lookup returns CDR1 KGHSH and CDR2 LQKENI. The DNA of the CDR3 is TGTGCCAGCTCACCAACCGCAGGAAGCACAGATACGCAGTATTTT. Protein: CASSPTAGSTDTQYF. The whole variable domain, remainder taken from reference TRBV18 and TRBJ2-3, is NAGVMQNPRHLVRRRGQEARLRCSPMKGHSHVYWYRQLPEEGLKFMVYLQKENIIDESGMPKERFSAEFPKEGPSILRIQQVVRGDSAAYFCASSPTAGSTDTQYFGPGTRLTVL.

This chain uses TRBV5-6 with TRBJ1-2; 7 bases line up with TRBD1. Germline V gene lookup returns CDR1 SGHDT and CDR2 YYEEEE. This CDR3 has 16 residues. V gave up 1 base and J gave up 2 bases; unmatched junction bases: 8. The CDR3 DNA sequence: TGTGCCAGCAGCTTGTTTGGGACAGAGAAGAACTATGGCTACACCTTC. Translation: CASSLFGTEKNYGYTF.

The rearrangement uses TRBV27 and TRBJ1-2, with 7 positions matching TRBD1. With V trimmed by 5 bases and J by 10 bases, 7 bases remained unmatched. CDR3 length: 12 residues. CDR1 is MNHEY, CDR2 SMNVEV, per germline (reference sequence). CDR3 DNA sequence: TGTGCCAGCAGTGCCATTAGGGGGCACTACACCTTC. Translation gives CASSAIRGHYTF.

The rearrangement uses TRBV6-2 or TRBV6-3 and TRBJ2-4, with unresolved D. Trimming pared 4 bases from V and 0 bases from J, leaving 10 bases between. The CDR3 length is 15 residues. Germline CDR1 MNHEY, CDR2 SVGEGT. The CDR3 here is CASSSSDIAKNIQYF. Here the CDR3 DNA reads TGTGCCAGCAGTTCCTCAGACATAGCCAAAAACATTCAGTACTTC.

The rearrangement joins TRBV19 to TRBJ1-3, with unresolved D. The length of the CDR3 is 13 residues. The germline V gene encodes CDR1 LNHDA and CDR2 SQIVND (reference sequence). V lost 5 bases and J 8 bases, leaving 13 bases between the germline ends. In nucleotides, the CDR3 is TGTGCCAGTAGTCGCCAGGAGGAGGACACCATATATTTT. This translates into CASSRQEEDTIYF.

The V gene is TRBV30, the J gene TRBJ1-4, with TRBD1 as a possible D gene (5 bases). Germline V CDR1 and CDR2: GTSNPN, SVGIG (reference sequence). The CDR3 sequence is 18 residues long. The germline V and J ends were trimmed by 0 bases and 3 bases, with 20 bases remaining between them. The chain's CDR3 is CAWSVIRPGGVANEKLFF. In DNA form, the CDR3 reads TGTGCCTGGAGTGTAATTCGCCCCGGAGGGGTGGCTAATGAAAAACTGTTTTTT.

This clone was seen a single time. In nucleotides, the CDR3 is TGCGCCAGCAGCTTGGGGGGACAGGGGGCCGATGGCTACACCTTC. Protein sequence: CASSLGGQGADGYTF. V and J are TRBV5-1 and TRBJ1-2; 12 positions match TRBD1. Germline CDR1 reads SGHRS; CDR2 reads YFSETQ. With V trimmed by 0 bases and J by 6 bases, 3 bases remained unmatched. There are 15 residues in the CDR3.

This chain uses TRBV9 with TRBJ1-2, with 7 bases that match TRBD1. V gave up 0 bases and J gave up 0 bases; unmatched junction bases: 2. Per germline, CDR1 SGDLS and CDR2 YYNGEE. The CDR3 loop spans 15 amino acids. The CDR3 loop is CASSVDQGANYGYTF. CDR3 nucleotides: TGTGCCAGCAGCGTAGACCAGGGGGCTAACTATGGCTACACCTTC.

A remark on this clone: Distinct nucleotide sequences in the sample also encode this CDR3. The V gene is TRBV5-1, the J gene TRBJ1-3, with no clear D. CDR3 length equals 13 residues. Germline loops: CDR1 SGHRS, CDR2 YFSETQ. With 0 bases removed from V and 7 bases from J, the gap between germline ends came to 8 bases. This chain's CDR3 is CASSLVPGNTIYF. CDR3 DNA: TGCGCCAGCAGCTTGGTACCCGGTAACACCATATATTTT.

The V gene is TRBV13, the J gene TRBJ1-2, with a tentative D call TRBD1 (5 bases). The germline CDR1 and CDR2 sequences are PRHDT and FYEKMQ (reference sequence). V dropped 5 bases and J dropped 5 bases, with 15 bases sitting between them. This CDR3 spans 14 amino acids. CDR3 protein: CASSAGRGIYGYTF. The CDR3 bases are TGTGCCAGCAGCGCAGGCCGGGGGATTTATGGCTACACCTTC.

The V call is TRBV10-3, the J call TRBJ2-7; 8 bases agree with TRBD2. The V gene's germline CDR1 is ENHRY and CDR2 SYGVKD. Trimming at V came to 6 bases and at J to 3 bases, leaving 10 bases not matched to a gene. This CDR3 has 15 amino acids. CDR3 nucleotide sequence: TGTGCCATCAGGAGACCGGGACTAGGAAGCTACGAGCAGTACTTC. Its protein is CAIRRPGLGSYEQYF.

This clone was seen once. CDR3 bases: TGTGCCAGCAGCTTGGGACAGGGGAACGGCTATAATTCACCCCTCCACTTT. Amino acids: CASSLGQGNGYNSPLHF. The chain couples TRBV5-6 to TRBJ1-6, with 8 positions matching TRBD1. Per germline, CDR1 SGHDT and CDR2 YYEEEE. With 0 bases clipped from V and 3 bases from J, the junction kept 5 bases outside the gene matches. The CDR3 has 17 amino acids.

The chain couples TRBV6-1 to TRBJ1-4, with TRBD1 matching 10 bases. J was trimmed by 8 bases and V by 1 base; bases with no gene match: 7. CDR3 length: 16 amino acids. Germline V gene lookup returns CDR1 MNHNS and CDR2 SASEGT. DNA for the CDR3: TGTGCCAGCAGTGAAGGGGGACAGGGGTGGGGAGAAAAACTGTTTTTT. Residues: CASSEGGQGWGEKLFF.

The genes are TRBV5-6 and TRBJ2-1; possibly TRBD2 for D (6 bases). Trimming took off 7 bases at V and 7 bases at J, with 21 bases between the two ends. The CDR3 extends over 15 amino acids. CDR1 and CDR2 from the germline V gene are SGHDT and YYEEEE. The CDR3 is CASAALGAGSNEQFF. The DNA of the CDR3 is TGTGCCAGCGCTGCCTTAGGGGCGGGATCAAATGAGCAGTTCTTC.

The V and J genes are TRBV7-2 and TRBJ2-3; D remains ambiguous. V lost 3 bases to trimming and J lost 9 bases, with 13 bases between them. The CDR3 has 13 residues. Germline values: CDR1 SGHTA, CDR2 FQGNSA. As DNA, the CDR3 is TGTGCCAGCAGCTTGCGGAGACGAGAGACGCAGTATTTT. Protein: CASSLRRRETQYF.

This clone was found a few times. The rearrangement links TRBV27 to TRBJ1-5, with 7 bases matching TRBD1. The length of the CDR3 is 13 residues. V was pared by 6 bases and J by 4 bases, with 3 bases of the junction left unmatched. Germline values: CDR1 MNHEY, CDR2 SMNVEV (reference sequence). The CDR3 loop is CASSKQGNQPQHF. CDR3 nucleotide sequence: TGTGCCAGCAGCAAACAGGGGAATCAGCCCCAGCATTTT.